This T cell receptor (beta chain) emerged from a study of T-cell memory formation after mild COVID-19. Study-wide context: Largely, TCR clusters stayed within a single donor.

Using its own MiXCR run on the 5' RACE reads, TCRdb lists one record per CDR3 protein. The table shows over 120,000 distinct CDR3 sequences, with under 30% occurring only once. This clonotype appeared a few times. This CDR3 spans 14 amino acids. V was trimmed by 4 bases and J by 5 bases, leaving 14 bases between them. Per the germline V gene, CDR1 is SEHNR and CDR2 is FQNEAQ (reference sequence). The source material was PBMCs or a T cell subset sorted from them (not recorded which). J is TRBJ1-1 and V is TRBV7-9; perhaps TRBD1 as D (6 bases). This sequence originates from an adult woman who had mild COVID-19 (a few samples of this study predate the infection). Cell type and time point are not known. The CDR3 protein is CASSSEVRGTEAFF. The DNA of the CDR3 is TGTGCCAGCAGCTCTGAAGTCAGGGGAACTGAAGCTTTCTTT. The full variable domain, completed using reference TRBV7-9 and TRBJ1-1, is DTGVSQNPRHKITKRGQNVTFRCDPISEHNRLYWYRQTLGQGPEFLTYFQNEAQLEKSRLLSDRFSAERPKGSFSTLEIQRTEQGDSAMYLCASSSEVRGTEAFFGQGTRLTVV.